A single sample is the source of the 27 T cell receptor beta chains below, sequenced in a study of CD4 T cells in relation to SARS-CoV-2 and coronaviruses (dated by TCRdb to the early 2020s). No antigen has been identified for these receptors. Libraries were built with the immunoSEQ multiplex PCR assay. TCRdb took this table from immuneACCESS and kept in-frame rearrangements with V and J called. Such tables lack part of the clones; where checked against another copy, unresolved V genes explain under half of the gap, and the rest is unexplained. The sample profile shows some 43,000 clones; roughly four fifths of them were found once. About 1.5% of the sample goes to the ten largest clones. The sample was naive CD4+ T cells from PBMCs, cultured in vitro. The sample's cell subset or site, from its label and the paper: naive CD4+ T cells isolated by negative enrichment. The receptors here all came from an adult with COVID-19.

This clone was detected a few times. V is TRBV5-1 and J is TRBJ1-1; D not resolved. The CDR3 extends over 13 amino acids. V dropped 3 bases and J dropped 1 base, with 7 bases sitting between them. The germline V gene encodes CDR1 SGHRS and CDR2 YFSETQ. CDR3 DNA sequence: TGCGCCAGCAGCTCCCTAAAGAACACTGAAGCTTTCTTT. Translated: CASSSLKNTEAFF.

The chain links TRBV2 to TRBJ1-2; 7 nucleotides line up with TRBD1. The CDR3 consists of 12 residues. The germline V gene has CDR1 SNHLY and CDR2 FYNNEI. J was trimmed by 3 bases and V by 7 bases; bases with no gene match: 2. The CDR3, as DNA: TGTGCCAGCAATACAGGGGACTATGGCTACACCTTC. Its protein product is CASNTGDYGYTF.

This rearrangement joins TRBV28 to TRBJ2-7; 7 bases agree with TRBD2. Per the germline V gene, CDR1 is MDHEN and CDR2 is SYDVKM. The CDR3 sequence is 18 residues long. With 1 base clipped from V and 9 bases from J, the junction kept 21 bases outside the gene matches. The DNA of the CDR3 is TGTGCCAGCAGTTTATCTGGCGGGAGCGGCGGGCGGGGGTCGGGGCAGTACTTC. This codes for CASSLSGGSGGRGSGQYF.

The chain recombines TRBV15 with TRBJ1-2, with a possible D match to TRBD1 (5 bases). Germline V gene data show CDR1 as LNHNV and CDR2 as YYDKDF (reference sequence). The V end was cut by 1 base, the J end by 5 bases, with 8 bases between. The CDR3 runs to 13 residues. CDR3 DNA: TGTGCCACCAGCAGAGGGACACCGTATGGCTACACCTTC. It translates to CATSRGTPYGYTF.

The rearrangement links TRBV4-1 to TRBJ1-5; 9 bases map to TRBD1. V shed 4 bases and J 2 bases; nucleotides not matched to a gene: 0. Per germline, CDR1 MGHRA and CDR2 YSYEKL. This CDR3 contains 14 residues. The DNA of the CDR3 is TGCGCCAGCAGCCGGACAGGGGGCAATCAGCCCCAGCATTTT. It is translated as CASSRTGGNQPQHF.

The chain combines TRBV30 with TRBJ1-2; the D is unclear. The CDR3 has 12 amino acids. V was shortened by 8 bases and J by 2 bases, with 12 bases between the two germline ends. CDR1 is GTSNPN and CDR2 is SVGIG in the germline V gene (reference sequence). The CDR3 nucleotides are TGTGCCATCAGTCGGTCGAACTATGGCTACACCTTC. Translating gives CAISRSNYGYTF.

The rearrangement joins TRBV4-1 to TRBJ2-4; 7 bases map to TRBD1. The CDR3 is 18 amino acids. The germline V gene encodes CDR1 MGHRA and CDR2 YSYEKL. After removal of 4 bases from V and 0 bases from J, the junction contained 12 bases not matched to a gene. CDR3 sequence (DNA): TGCGCCAGCAGCCCGGGAAGGGCAGGGGGTCTAGCCAAAAACATTCAGTACTTC. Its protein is CASSPGRAGGLAKNIQYF.

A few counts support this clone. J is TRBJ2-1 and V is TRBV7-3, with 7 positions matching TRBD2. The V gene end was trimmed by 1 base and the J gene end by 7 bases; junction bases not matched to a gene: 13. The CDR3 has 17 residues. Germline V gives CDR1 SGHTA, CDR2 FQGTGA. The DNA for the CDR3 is TGTGCCAGCAGCTTAAACCCGCTCGCTAGCGGAAGGAATGAGCAGTTCTTC. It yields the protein CASSLNPLASGRNEQFF.

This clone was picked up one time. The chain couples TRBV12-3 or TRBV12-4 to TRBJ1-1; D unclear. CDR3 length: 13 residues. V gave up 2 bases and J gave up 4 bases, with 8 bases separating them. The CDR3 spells CASSLRSGTEAFF. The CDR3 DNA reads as TGTGCCAGCAGTTTAAGGTCTGGCACTGAAGCTTTCTTT.

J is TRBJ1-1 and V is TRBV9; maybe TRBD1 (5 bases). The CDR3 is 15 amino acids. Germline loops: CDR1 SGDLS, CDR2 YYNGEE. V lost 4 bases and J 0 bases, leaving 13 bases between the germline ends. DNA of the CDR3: TGTGCCAGCAGCCCCCACAGGTCCCTGAACACTGAAGCTTTCTTT. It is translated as CASSPHRSLNTEAFF.

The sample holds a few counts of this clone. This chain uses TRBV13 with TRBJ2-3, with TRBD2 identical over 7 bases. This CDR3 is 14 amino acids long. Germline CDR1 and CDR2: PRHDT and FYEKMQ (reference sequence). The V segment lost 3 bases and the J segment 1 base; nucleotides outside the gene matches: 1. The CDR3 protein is CASSFGLGTDTQYF. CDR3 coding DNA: TGTGCCAGCAGCTTCGGACTAGGCACAGATACGCAGTATTTT.

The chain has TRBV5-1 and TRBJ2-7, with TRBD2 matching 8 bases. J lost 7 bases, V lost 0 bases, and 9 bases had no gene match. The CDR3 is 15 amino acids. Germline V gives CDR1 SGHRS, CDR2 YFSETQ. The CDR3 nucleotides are TGCGCCAGCAGCTTGGCGGGGGGGCTATCTGGGGAGCAGTACTTC. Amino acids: CASSLAGGLSGEQYF.

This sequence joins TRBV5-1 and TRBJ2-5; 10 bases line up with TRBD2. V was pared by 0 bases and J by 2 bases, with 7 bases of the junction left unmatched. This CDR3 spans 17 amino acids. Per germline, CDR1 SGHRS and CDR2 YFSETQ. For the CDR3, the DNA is TGCGCCAGCAGCTTGGGCCTGGGACTAGCGACACAAGAGACCCAGTACTTC. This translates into CASSLGLGLATQETQYF.

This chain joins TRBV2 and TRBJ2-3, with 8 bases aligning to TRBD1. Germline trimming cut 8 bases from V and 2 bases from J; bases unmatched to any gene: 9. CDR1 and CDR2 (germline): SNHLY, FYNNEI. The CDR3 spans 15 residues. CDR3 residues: CASPSRGRNTDTQYF. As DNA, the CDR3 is TGTGCCAGCCCCTCCAGGGGGCGAAACACAGATACGCAGTATTTT.

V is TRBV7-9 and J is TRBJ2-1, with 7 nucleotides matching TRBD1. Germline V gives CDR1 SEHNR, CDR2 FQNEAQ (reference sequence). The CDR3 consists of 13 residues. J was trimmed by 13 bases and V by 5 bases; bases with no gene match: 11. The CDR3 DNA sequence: TGTGCCAGCAGCCCAACAGGGGTAATGTTTCAGTTCTTC. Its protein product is CASSPTGVMFQFF.

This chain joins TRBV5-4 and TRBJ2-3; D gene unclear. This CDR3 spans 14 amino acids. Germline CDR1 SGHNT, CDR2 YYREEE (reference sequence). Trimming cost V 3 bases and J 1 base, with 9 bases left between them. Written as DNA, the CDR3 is TGTGCCAGCAGCTCGTTCCGGGGCACAGATACGCAGTATTTT. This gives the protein CASSSFRGTDTQYF.

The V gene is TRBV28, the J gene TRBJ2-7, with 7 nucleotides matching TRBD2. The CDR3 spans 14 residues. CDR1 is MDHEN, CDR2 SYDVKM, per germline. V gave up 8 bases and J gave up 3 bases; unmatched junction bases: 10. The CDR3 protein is CASVPSGAIYEQYF. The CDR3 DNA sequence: TGTGCCAGCGTACCGAGCGGGGCTATCTACGAGCAGTACTTC.

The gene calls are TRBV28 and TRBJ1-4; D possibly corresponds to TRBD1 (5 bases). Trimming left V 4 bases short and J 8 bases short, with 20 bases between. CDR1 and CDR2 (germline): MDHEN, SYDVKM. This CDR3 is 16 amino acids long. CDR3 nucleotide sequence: TGTGCCAGCAGTTCACCGTCGCGTGGGGGAGGGGAAAAACTGTTTTTT. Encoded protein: CASSSPSRGGGEKLFF.

CDR3 loop: CASSQAPGGGYTF. In nucleotides, the CDR3 is TGTGCCAGCAGCCAAGCTCCAGGCGGGGGCTACACCTTC. This chain connects TRBV3-1 (or the pseudogene TRBV3-2) to TRBJ1-2, with D uncertain. Germline lookup yields CDR1 LGHDT and CDR2 YNNKEL (reference sequence). The CDR3 spans 13 residues. V lost 1 base and J lost 8, with 11 bases in between.

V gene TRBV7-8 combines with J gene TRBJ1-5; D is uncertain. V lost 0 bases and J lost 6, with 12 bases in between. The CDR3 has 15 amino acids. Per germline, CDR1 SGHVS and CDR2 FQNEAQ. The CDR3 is CASSLATFAGQPQHF. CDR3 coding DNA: TGTGCCAGCAGCTTAGCAACCTTCGCGGGTCAGCCCCAGCATTTT.

In nucleotides, the CDR3 is TGTGCCAGCAGCTTGGACTGGGAAGGAGGCTACACCTTC. It codes for CASSLDWEGGYTF. This rearrangement joins TRBV5-4 to TRBJ1-2; D is uncertain. The CDR3 has 13 residues. Between the trimmed V and J ends, which lost 0 bases and 8 bases, there was a span of 11 bases. The V gene's germline CDR1 is SGHNT and CDR2 YYREEE (reference sequence).

The CDR3 nucleotides are TGTGCCAGCAGCGCATCGAACTACGAGCAGTACTTC. This codes for CASSASNYEQYF. The chain uses TRBV5-6 and TRBJ2-7, with D unclear. The germline V and J ends were trimmed by 4 bases and 3 bases, with 8 bases remaining between them. This CDR3 spans 12 amino acids. Germline V gene data show CDR1 as SGHDT and CDR2 as YYEEEE.

CDR3 protein: CASSVSGDTEAFF. CDR3 coding DNA: TGTGCCAGCAGTGTCTCAGGGGACACTGAAGCTTTCTTT. The chain recombines TRBV2 with TRBJ1-1; a possible D gene is TRBD1 (6 bases). The CDR3 has 13 residues. Germline lookup yields CDR1 SNHLY and CDR2 FYNNEI. V gave up 4 bases and J gave up 3 bases, with 9 bases separating them.

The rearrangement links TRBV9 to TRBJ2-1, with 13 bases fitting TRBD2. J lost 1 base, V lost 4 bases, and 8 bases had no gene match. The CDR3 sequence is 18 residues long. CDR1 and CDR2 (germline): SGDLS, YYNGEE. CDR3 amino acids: CASSPGLAGTPSYNEQFF. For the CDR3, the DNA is TGTGCCAGCAGCCCGGGACTAGCGGGAACGCCTTCCTACAATGAGCAGTTCTTC. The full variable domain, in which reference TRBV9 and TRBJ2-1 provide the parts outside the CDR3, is DSGVTQTPKHLITATGQRVTLRCSPRSGDLSVYWYQQSLDQGLQFLIQYYNGEERAKGNILERFSAQQFPDLHSELNLSSLELGDSALYFCASSPGLAGTPSYNEQFFGPGTRLTVL.

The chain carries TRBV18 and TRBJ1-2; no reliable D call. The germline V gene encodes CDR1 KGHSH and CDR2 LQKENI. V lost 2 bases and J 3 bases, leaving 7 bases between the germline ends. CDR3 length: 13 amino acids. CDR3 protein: CASSPDKHYGYTF. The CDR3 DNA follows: TGTGCCAGCTCACCAGACAAACACTATGGCTACACCTTC.

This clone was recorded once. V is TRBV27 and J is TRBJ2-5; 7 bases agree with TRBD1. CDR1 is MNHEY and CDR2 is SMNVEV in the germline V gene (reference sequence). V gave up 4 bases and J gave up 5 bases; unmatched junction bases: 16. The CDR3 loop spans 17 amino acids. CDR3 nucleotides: TGTGCCAGCAGTTCCGCAATAAACACAGGGGTCGGCGAGACCCAGTACTTC. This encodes CASSSAINTGVGETQYF.

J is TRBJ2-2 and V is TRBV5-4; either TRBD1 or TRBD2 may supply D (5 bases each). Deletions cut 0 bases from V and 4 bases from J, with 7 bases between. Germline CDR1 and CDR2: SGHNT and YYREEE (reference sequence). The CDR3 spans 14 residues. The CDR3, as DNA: TGTGCCAGCAGCTTGGTCGGGGCCACCGGGGAGCTGTTTTTT. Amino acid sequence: CASSLVGATGELFF.